What follows is one T cell receptor (beta chain) and its context. Antigen specificity is unknown. This CDR3 region has 17 residues. Trimming took 1 base from V and 1 from J; bases not matched to a gene: 4. The germline CDR1 and CDR2 sequences are SGHVS and FQNEAQ. This sample is drawn from a study of beta chain features in type 1 diabetes. For the study at large: Healthy donors and patients had similar age, gender and cell yields. Overall study findings and caveats: For Type 1 diabetes patients, all four CD4+ subsets carried TCRB CDR3s that were moderately but significantly shorter. Sampled from patients, naive, central memory and Treg TCRB repertoires appeared more similar than those sampled from healthy donors.

What was sequenced were expressed TCRB transcripts, since all of the isolated RNA had been reverse transcribed. The table came from immunoSEQ multiplex PCR; TCRdb's copy has only in-frame clones and leaves some out. The sample consists of roughly 130,000 clones, over 15% of them appearing once. The TCR comes from a man aged 30 to 45 with type 1 diabetes. Sequenced input: central memory CD4+ T cells from blood. This chain uses TRBV7-8 with TRBJ2-3, with 11 nucleotides matching TRBD2. In DNA form, the CDR3 reads TGTGCCAGCAGCTTAGTACTAGCGGGGGTGGGCACAGATACGCAGTATTTT. This sequence encodes CASSLVLAGVGTDTQYF.